This T cell receptor (beta chain) was observed in a study of control samples from healthy donors and cancer patients. TCRdb keeps only in-frame clones here, not all; method: immunoSEQ multiplex PCR. The sample lists around 70,000 clones, 80% to 90% occurring once. The length of the CDR3 is 17 residues. The germline V gene has CDR1 MGHRA and CDR2 YSYEKL. Deletions cut 0 bases from V and 7 bases from J, with 16 bases between. Source material: PBMCs. The chain links TRBV4-1 to TRBJ1-6, with a possible D match to TRBD1 (6 bases). The TCR comes from a woman aged 45-65 years with head and neck cancer. Here the CDR3 DNA reads TGCGCCAGCAGCCAAGATCTGAGGGGGAATATAAATTCACCCCTCCACTTT. This translates into CASSQDLRGNINSPLHF.